What follows are 7 T cell receptor beta chains derived from one specimen sequenced in a study of T-cell reconstitution after alpha-beta-depleted transplantation in children. The TCRbeta library incorporated unique molecular identifiers. Using its own MiXCR run on the PCR reads, TCRdb lists one record per CDR3 protein. The data show over 550,000 distinct CDR3 sequences, with about 10% seen just once and about 4.2% held by the top ten. The sample was PBMCs from the stem cell graft donor, taken from the stem cell graft. The receptors originated from a human donor who donated a stem cell graft to a child with acute myeloid leukemia.

This chain links TRBV9 with TRBJ2-7; 7 nucleotides line up with TRBD2. Losses at the gene ends were 3 bases for V and 4 bases for J; bases not matched to a gene: 10. The germline V gene encodes CDR1 SGDLS and CDR2 YYNGEE. This CDR3 is 15 amino acids long. The CDR3: CASSASGAERYEQYF. The CDR3 coding sequence is TGTGCCAGCAGCGCCAGCGGGGCGGAACGGTACGAGCAGTACTTC.

This clonotype showed up just a few times. The chain recombines TRBV7-2 with TRBJ2-7; 10 bases align to TRBD2. Looked up from germline, CDR1 is SGHTA and CDR2 is FQGNSA. Germline trimming cut 5 bases from V and 7 bases from J; bases unmatched to any gene: 5. This CDR3 is 13 amino acids long. The CDR3 nucleotides read TGTGCCAGCAGCCCGGGACTAGCGAGGGAGCAGTACTTC. Protein product: CASSPGLAREQYF.

This clonotype was counted only a few times. This rearrangement joins TRBV4-3 to TRBJ1-1; 7 bases match TRBD1. From germline, CDR1 is LGHNA and CDR2 YSLEER. This CDR3 has 15 amino acids. Trimming cost V 1 base and J 0 bases; bases outside gene matches: 2. The CDR3: CASSQGQGVNTEAFF. The CDR3 DNA reads as TGCGCCAGCAGCCAAGGGCAGGGGGTGAACACTGAAGCTTTCTTT.

The chain recombines TRBV20-1 with TRBJ2-7, with D possibly matching TRBD2 (5 bases). Trimming left V 0 bases short and J 7 bases short, with 19 bases between. From germline, CDR1 is DFQATT and CDR2 SNEGSKA (reference sequence). The CDR3 is 15 amino acids. The CDR3 reads CSARDPQRFLGEQYF. CDR3 in DNA: TGCAGTGCTAGAGATCCTCAGCGGTTTTTGGGAGAGCAGTACTTC.

This clonotype was picked up many times. This rearrangement joins TRBV9 to TRBJ1-6; D is uncertain. Trimming removed 0 bases at V and 6 bases at J, with 4 bases between. The CDR3 is made up of 13 amino acids. Per germline, CDR1 SGDLS and CDR2 YYNGEE. The CDR3 here is CASSVGPNSPLHF. DNA for the CDR3: TGTGCCAGCAGCGTAGGTCCTAATTCACCCCTCCACTTT.

This clonotype was picked up a small number of times. The chain joins TRBV5-1 to TRBJ1-1; 7 bases match TRBD1. V was pared by 4 bases and J by 4 bases, with 10 bases of the junction left unmatched. Per the germline V gene, CDR1 is SGHRS and CDR2 is YFSETQ. The CDR3 totals 15 residues. CDR3 DNA: TGCGCCAGCAGCGGGGGCAGGGGGAAGGGCACTGAAGCTTTCTTT. Protein product: CASSGGRGKGTEAFF.

The rearrangement joins TRBV10-3 to TRBJ2-5; 7 bases map to TRBD2. V lost 6 bases, J lost 2 bases, and 6 bases stayed unmatched. Germline CDR1 reads ENHRY; CDR2 reads SYGVKD. The CDR3 extends over 14 amino acids. CDR3 DNA: TGTGCCATCAGGGCTAGCGGAGTACAAGAGACCCAGTACTTC. This codes for CAIRASGVQETQYF.